This T cell receptor (beta chain) was recovered during a study of Graves' ophthalmopathy and Graves' hyperthyroidism. The wider study: Before any treatment, peripheral blood was taken at the initial diagnosis.

J lost 1 base, V lost 5 bases, and 6 bases had no gene match. The CDR3 is 15 amino acids. In germline, CDR1 is SGHKS, CDR2 YYEKEE (reference sequence). Whole-study findings and limits: Blood also harbored most expanded thyroid clonotypes above 0.001 frequency.

Amplification of TCR beta CDR3 regions used RNA transcripts. An initial RT-PCR round employing HTBI primers preceded a second-round multiplex PCR. One entry per CDR3 protein results from TCRdb running MiXCR on the multiplex PCR reads. The table lists a few hundred thousand distinct CDR3 sequences, approximately 17% of them singletons, with approximately 2.4% in the top ten. At least ten counts were recorded for this clonotype. Its target is not known. The sequenced material came from peripheral blood. This receptor was taken from an adult woman with stable Graves' hyperthyroidism. The chain combines TRBV5-5 with TRBJ1-2; TRBD1 matches 9 bases. The CDR3 protein is CASSMTGGNNYGYTF. In nucleotides, the CDR3 is TGTGCCAGCAGTATGACAGGGGGGAATAACTATGGCTACACCTTC.